This passage covers 17 T cell receptor beta chains from one sample sequenced in a study of PD-1 blockade in classical Hodgkin lymphoma (dated by TCRdb to about 2020). The library came from the immunoSEQ multiplex PCR assay. Held by TCRdb, this immuneACCESS table contains in-frame sequences only and omits some clones. Under half of the omission traces to an unresolved V gene where checked; the cause of the rest is unknown. The sample records approximately 98,000 clones, about nine tenths of which are singletons. The top ten constitute approximately 20% of the sample. The time point label, read with the paper, signifies: cycle 2 day 1 (C2D1) of nivolumab. All trial patients had relapsed after autologous stem cell transplantation, with cohorts A, B and C differing in prior brentuximab vedotin exposure. The source was peripheral blood mononuclear cells (PBMCs), collected before the second cycle of nivolumab. The receptors come from a human donor with classical Hodgkin lymphoma.

The J gene is TRBJ1-2, the V gene TRBV27; 7 bases map to TRBD1. CDR3 length equals 12 residues. Germline V gene sequence: CDR1 MNHEY, CDR2 SMNVEV (reference sequence). The V segment lost 5 bases and the J segment 7 bases; nucleotides outside the gene matches: 4. CDR3: CASSPDRVGYTF. The CDR3 DNA reads as TGTGCCAGCAGTCCCGACAGGGTTGGCTACACCTTC.

The chain recombines TRBV7-2 with TRBJ2-7; 8 nucleotides agree with TRBD2. V lost 2 bases, J lost 2 bases, and 5 bases stayed unmatched. The CDR3 contains 15 residues. The germline V gene has CDR1 SGHTA and CDR2 FQGNSA. The CDR3 region has the DNA TGTGCCAGCAGCTTATATGCAGCGGGAGCCTACGAGCAGTACTTC. Translation gives CASSLYAAGAYEQYF.

The J gene is TRBJ2-3, the V gene TRBV6-5; 7 bases are shared with TRBD2. Trimming took 6 bases from V and 1 from J; bases not matched to a gene: 7. CDR1 MNHEY and CDR2 SVGAGI come from the germline V gene. The CDR3 sequence is 15 residues long. As DNA, the CDR3 is TGTGCCAGCAGAAGGAGTACTAGCGGCACAGATACGCAGTATTTT. It encodes CASRRSTSGTDTQYF.

The V and J genes are TRBV16 and TRBJ2-7; no clear D gene. The CDR3 runs 13 residues. The germline gives CDR1 KGHSY, CDR2 FQNENV. The V gene lost 4 bases and the J gene lost 4 bases, with 11 bases spanning the gap. The CDR3 is CASSLQGGYEQYF. In nucleotides, the CDR3 is TGTGCCAGCAGCCTACAAGGCGGTTACGAGCAGTACTTC. Full variable domain (remainder filled in from reference TRBV16 and TRBJ2-7): GEEVAQTPKHLVRGEGQKAKLYCAPIKGHSYVFWYQQVLKNEFKFLISFQNENVFDETGMPKERFSAKCLPNSPCSLEIQATKLEDSAVYFCASSLQGGYEQYFGPGTRLTVT.

The rearrangement uses TRBV5-1 and TRBJ1-1; TRBD1 is a possible D gene (6 bases). The germline V and J ends were trimmed by 0 bases and 4 bases, with 7 bases remaining between them. The CDR3 is 13 residues long. The germline V gene has CDR1 SGHRS and CDR2 YFSETQ. The CDR3 region is CASSLGRGTEAFF. The CDR3 DNA follows: TGCGCCAGCAGCTTGGGCAGGGGCACTGAAGCTTTCTTT.

This clone was picked up one time. The gene calls are TRBV7-9 and TRBJ2-5, with 8 positions matching TRBD1. V dropped 5 bases and J dropped 1; count of bases not matched to a gene: 6. This CDR3 is 15 amino acids long. CDR1 is SEHNR, CDR2 FQNEAQ, per germline (reference sequence). The CDR3 bases are TGTGCCAGCAGCCGCGGACAGGGCCTCCAAGAGACCCAGTACTTC. Protein sequence: CASSRGQGLQETQYF.

The J gene is TRBJ1-3, the V gene TRBV30; 7 nucleotides align to TRBD1. This CDR3 has 13 residues. Trimming at V came to 3 bases and at J to 7 bases, leaving 6 bases not matched to a gene. Germline V gene sequence: CDR1 GTSNPN, CDR2 SVGIG (reference sequence). The CDR3 protein is CAWSVGGLNTIYF. For the CDR3, the DNA is TGTGCCTGGAGCGTAGGGGGCCTTAACACCATATATTTT.

The J gene is TRBJ1-4, the V gene TRBV7-9; maybe TRBD1 (5 bases). Germline CDR1 reads SEHNR; CDR2 reads FQNEAQ (reference sequence). The CDR3 has 15 residues. The ends were cut back, 8 bases at V and 1 base at J, with 14 bases in the middle. DNA for the CDR3: TGTGCCAGCGAAGACATGGGGCAAACTAATGAAAAACTGTTTTTT. Protein sequence: CASEDMGQTNEKLFF.

The rearrangement links TRBV9 to TRBJ1-1; D unclear. The CDR3 consists of 12 residues. Per germline, CDR1 SGDLS and CDR2 YYNGEE. V lost 0 bases, J lost 6 bases, and 6 bases lay in between. DNA for the CDR3: TGTGCCAGCAGCGTAGCATCAGCTGAAGCTTTCTTT. Translation: CASSVASAEAFF.

This rearrangement joins TRBV30 to TRBJ2-7; 10 bases align to TRBD1. Trimming removed 3 bases from V and 2 bases from J; junction bases left unmatched: 4. Looked up from germline, CDR1 is GTSNPN and CDR2 is SVGIG (reference sequence). The CDR3 spans 14 residues. The CDR3: CAWSSGQGPYEQYF. The CDR3 nucleotides read TGTGCCTGGAGCTCGGGACAGGGGCCCTACGAGCAGTACTTC.

The gene calls are TRBV5-1 and TRBJ2-1; no reliable D call. The CDR3 has 11 amino acids. The V end was cut by 0 bases, the J end by 6 bases, with 1 base between. Germline CDR1 and CDR2: SGHRS and YFSETQ. Here the CDR3 reads CASSLANEQFF. CDR3 DNA: TGCGCCAGCAGCTTGGCCAATGAGCAGTTCTTC.

This rearrangement joins TRBV6-6 to TRBJ1-1, with 7 bases lining up with TRBD1. The CDR3 is 13 residues long. Germline CDR1 is MNHNY and CDR2 is SVGAGI (reference sequence). V was pared by 11 bases and J by 1 base, with 7 bases of the junction left unmatched. As DNA, the CDR3 is TGTGCCGGCCGCCAGGGGGGGAACACTGAAGCTTTCTTT. It specifies CAGRQGGNTEAFF.

DNA for the CDR3: TGTGCCAGCAGCCCGTCGTCACACAGCCAGAGGCGCGGGGAGCTGTTTTTT. It encodes CASSPSSHSQRRGELFF. This rearrangement joins TRBV5-8 to TRBJ2-2; D unresolved. V lost 4 bases and J lost 7, with 23 bases in between. CDR1 SGHTS and CDR2 YDEGEE come from the germline V gene. The CDR3 extends over 17 amino acids.

The chain has TRBV13 and TRBJ2-4; a possible D gene is TRBD1 (7 bases). The CDR3 is made up of 18 amino acids. V lost 4 bases and J lost 0, with 19 bases in between. Germline V CDR1 and CDR2: PRHDT, FYEKMQ (reference sequence). The DNA for the CDR3 is TGTGCCAGCAGCTCCCCTCAGGCAGGGGGGTTAGCCAAAAACATTCAGTACTTC. Its translation: CASSSPQAGGLAKNIQYF. Using reference TRBV13 and TRBJ2-4 for the parts outside the CDR3, the full variable domain is AAGVIQSPRHLIKEKRETATLKCYPIPRHDTVYWYQQGPGQDPQFLISFYEKMQSDKGSIPDRFSAQQFSDYHSELNMSSLELGDSALYFCASSSPQAGGLAKNIQYFGAGTRLSVL.

This clone was detected once. The chain is built from TRBV2 and TRBJ2-7, with unresolved D. V lost 6 bases and J lost 5, with 17 bases in between. This CDR3 contains 14 residues. The germline V gene encodes CDR1 SNHLY and CDR2 FYNNEI. The CDR3 DNA follows: TGTGCCAGCAGGGAGACTTCCCGAGGCAACGAGCAGTACTTC. Translating gives CASRETSRGNEQYF.

V is TRBV6-5 and J is TRBJ2-7; D might be TRBD1 (5 bases). Trimming cost V 2 bases and J 3 bases, with 14 bases left between them. Germline loops: CDR1 MNHEY, CDR2 SVGAGI. CDR3 size: 15 residues. The CDR3 here is CASSYGPTRGYEQYF. For the CDR3, the DNA is TGTGCCAGCAGTTACGGACCGACAAGGGGCTACGAGCAGTACTTC.

This rearrangement joins TRBV19 to TRBJ1-3; D uncertain. The CDR3 has 15 amino acids. V was shortened by 6 bases and J by 0 bases, with 12 bases between the two germline ends. The germline gives CDR1 LNHDA, CDR2 SQIVND (reference sequence). The CDR3: CASREDLSSGNTIYF. CDR3 DNA sequence: TGTGCCAGTAGGGAGGACCTGAGCTCTGGAAACACCATATATTTT.